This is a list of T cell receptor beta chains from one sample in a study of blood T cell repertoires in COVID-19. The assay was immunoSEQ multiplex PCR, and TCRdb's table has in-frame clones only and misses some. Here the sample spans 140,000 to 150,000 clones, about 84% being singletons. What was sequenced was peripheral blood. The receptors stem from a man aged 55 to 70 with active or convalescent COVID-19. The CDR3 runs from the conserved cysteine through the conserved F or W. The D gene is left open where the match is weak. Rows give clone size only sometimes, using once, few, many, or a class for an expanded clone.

DNA: TGTGCCAGCAGCAAAGCGCTTTTTTTCCGGGGGGCCGGAACCTACGAGCAGTACTTC
CDR3: CASSKALFFRGAGTYEQYF
size: NA
D: NA
V: TRBV21-1
J: TRBJ2-7

DNA: TGTGCCAGTAGTATTAGTATCAGGACAGGGGGGACCAATGAGCAGTTCTTC
CDR3: CASSISIRTGGTNEQFF
size: NA
D: TRBD1
V: TRBV19
J: TRBJ2-1

DNA: TGCGCCAGCAGCGGGACAGGGTGGCAAGAGACCCAGTACTTC
CDR3: CASSGTGWQETQYF
size: few
D: TRBD1
V: TRBV5-1
J: TRBJ2-5

DNA: TGTGCCAGCAGCCGCGGACTAGCATACTACGAGCAGTACTTC
CDR3: CASSRGLAYYEQYF
size: NA
D: TRBD2
V: TRBV7-2
J: TRBJ2-7

DNA: TGTGCCAGCAGCAATAGTGGAGCGAGAGGGACCCAGTACTTC
CDR3: CASSNSGARGTQYF
size: NA
D: NA
V: TRBV7-9
J: TRBJ2-5

DNA: TGTGCCATCAGTGAGTCGAATCCTAGCGGGAGTTACAATGAGCAGTTCTTC
CDR3: CAISESNPSGSYNEQFF
size: NA
D: TRBD2
V: TRBV10-3
J: TRBJ2-1

DNA: TGTGCCAGCCTCCGGGACAGGGTTGGTGAAAAACTGTTTTTT
CDR3: CASLRDRVGEKLFF
size: few
D: TRBD1
V: TRBV28
J: TRBJ1-4

DNA: TGTGCCAGCAGGGCTACTAGCGGGAGTACGAATGAGCAGTTCTTC
CDR3: CASRATSGSTNEQFF
size: NA
D: TRBD2
V: TRBV7-9
J: TRBJ2-1

DNA: TGTGCCAGCAGGTTCCGGGACAGGGGCAATCAGCCCCAGCATTTT
CDR3: CASRFRDRGNQPQHF
size: NA
D: TRBD1
V: TRBV6-5
J: TRBJ1-5

DNA: TGCGCCAGCAGCCAAGCGGGACTAGCCCTCGAGACCCAGTACTTC
CDR3: CASSQAGLALETQYF
size: NA
D: TRBD2
V: TRBV4-3
J: TRBJ2-5

DNA: TGTGCCAGCAGTATGGAGTTTAACTATAGCTACACCTTC
CDR3: CASSMEFNYSYTF
size: NA
D: NA
V: TRBV12-3/TRBV12-4
J: TRBJ1-2

DNA: TGTGCCAGTAGTTTTAGGGGGGGGGCGCGGTTCTTC
CDR3: CASSFRGGARFF
size: NA
D: NA
V: TRBV19
J: TRBJ2-1

DNA: TGCGCCAGCAGCCAAGATTTCCCGGACACCGCCTACGAGCAGTACTTC
CDR3: CASSQDFPDTAYEQYF
size: NA
D: NA
V: TRBV4-3
J: TRBJ2-7

DNA: TGCAGCGTTGAGGGACAGGGGGCATCTGGGGCCAACGTCCTGACTTTC
CDR3: CSVEGQGASGANVLTF
size: NA
D: TRBD1
V: TRBV29-1
J: TRBJ2-6

DNA: TGTGCCAGCAGCTACCCCCAGGGCTACGAGCAGTACTTC
CDR3: CASSYPQGYEQYF
size: few
D: NA
V: TRBV5-6
J: TRBJ2-7

DNA: TGTGCCAGCAGCTTGGCCGTCACAGATACGCAGTATTTT
CDR3: CASSLAVTDTQYF
size: few
D: NA
V: TRBV7-9
J: TRBJ2-3

DNA: TGTGCCAGCAGTTACTCGGGAGAGCACAATGAGCAGTTCTTC
CDR3: CASSYSGEHNEQFF
size: NA
D: NA
V: TRBV6-5
J: TRBJ2-1

DNA: TGTGCCAGCAGTTTCGGGGCAGGGGGCACTGAAGCTTTCTTT
CDR3: CASSFGAGGTEAFF
size: few
D: TRBD1
V: TRBV28
J: TRBJ1-1

DNA: TGTGCCACCAGTTTTCCAACTAGCGGGAGGTCCTACGAGCAGTACTTC
CDR3: CATSFPTSGRSYEQYF
size: many
D: TRBD2
V: TRBV19
J: TRBJ2-7

DNA: TGTGCCAGCAGTTACTCCGCAGGAGGGGAGCAGCCCCAGCATTTT
CDR3: CASSYSAGGEQPQHF
size: NA
D: NA
V: TRBV6-5
J: TRBJ1-5

DNA: TGTGCCAGCAAAACGGGGGGCGAGCAGTACTTC
CDR3: CASKTGGEQYF
size: NA
D: TRBD2
V: TRBV6-5
J: TRBJ2-7

DNA: TGTGCCAGCAGCTACCCGACAGGGGTTGGGGGAAACACCATATATTTT
CDR3: CASSYPTGVGGNTIYF
size: NA
D: TRBD1
V: TRBV7-9
J: TRBJ1-3

DNA: TGCGCCAGCAGCCAGAGCGGGAGCACCTACAATGAGCAGTTCTTC
CDR3: CASSQSGSTYNEQFF
size: NA
D: TRBD2
V: TRBV4-1
J: TRBJ2-1

DNA: TGCGCCAGCAGCCAAGCGCCTCCAACGGGACAGGTACCCAATGAGCAGTTCTTC
CDR3: CASSQAPPTGQVPNEQFF
size: NA
D: TRBD1
V: TRBV4-3
J: TRBJ2-1

DNA: TGTGCCAGCTCACCCGTAGGGGGTTCAGTCCATGAAGCTTTCTTT
CDR3: CASSPVGGSVHEAFF
size: NA
D: NA
V: TRBV18
J: TRBJ1-1

DNA: TGTGCCAGCAGAAGACTAGCGGGGACTTACAATGAGCAGTTCTTC
CDR3: CASRRLAGTYNEQFF
size: NA
D: TRBD2
V: TRBV2
J: TRBJ2-1

DNA: TGTGCCAGCAGCTTCGACACCGGGGAGCTGTTTTTT
CDR3: CASSFDTGELFF
size: NA
D: NA
V: TRBV7-2
J: TRBJ2-2

DNA: TGCAGCGTTGAGACAGGGGGTCAGCCCGGTGCGCAGCATTTT
CDR3: CSVETGGQPGAQHF
size: NA
D: TRBD1
V: TRBV29-1
J: TRBJ1-5

DNA: TGTGCCAGTACCTCCCCCTGGGGACTAGCAGGACACAATGAGCAGTTCTTC
CDR3: CASTSPWGLAGHNEQFF
size: NA
D: TRBD2
V: TRBV19
J: TRBJ2-1

DNA: TGTGCCAGCAGTACCCCGACAGGGCCGAACACTGAAGCTTTCTTT
CDR3: CASSTPTGPNTEAFF
size: NA
D: TRBD1
V: TRBV28
J: TRBJ1-1

DNA: TGTGCCAGCAGCTTAGACAGAGCCGACGAGCAGTACTTC
CDR3: CASSLDRADEQYF
size: NA
D: NA
V: TRBV5-8
J: TRBJ2-7

DNA: TGTGCCAGCGCAACCCGGGACAGGGGGGCCTACGAGCAGTACTTC
CDR3: CASATRDRGAYEQYF
size: NA
D: TRBD1
V: TRBV2
J: TRBJ2-7

DNA: TGTGCCAGCAGTATACCGGGACTAGCGGCATACAATGAGCAGTTCTTC
CDR3: CASSIPGLAAYNEQFF
size: NA
D: TRBD2
V: TRBV27
J: TRBJ2-1

DNA: TGCGCCAGCAGCCAAGCGCCAGCTGGAAACACCATATATTTT
CDR3: CASSQAPAGNTIYF
size: NA
D: NA
V: TRBV5-1
J: TRBJ1-3

DNA: TGCGCCAGCAGTCCTGGGCAGGGGCGTTATGGCTACACCTTC
CDR3: CASSPGQGRYGYTF
size: NA
D: NA
V: TRBV23-1
J: TRBJ1-2

DNA: TGTGCCAGTAGCTCATCGGGGAGGGCCGAGCAGTACTTC
CDR3: CASSSSGRAEQYF
size: NA
D: TRBD2
V: TRBV19
J: TRBJ2-7

DNA: TGCGCCAGCAGTCCCGGCGGGTACGAGCAGTACTTC
CDR3: CASSPGGYEQYF
size: few
D: NA
V: TRBV23-1
J: TRBJ2-7

DNA: TGTGCCAGCAGCCATCCTAATGGAAACACCATATATTTT
CDR3: CASSHPNGNTIYF
size: NA
D: NA
V: TRBV14
J: TRBJ1-3

DNA: TGTGCCAGCAGGACCGCCGGGACTAGCAGTTACAATGAGCAGTTCTTC
CDR3: CASRTAGTSSYNEQFF
size: NA
D: TRBD2
V: TRBV11-2
J: TRBJ2-1

DNA: TGCGCCAGCAGCCAAGATCCAAGGGGGATCTCCTACAATGAGCAGTTCTTC
CDR3: CASSQDPRGISYNEQFF
size: NA
D: NA
V: TRBV4-3
J: TRBJ2-1

DNA: TGTGCCAGCAGTTACTTCGGGACTAGCGGCAATGAGCAGTTCTTC
CDR3: CASSYFGTSGNEQFF
size: NA
D: TRBD2
V: TRBV6-5
J: TRBJ2-1

DNA: TGTGCCAGCAGCTTAGAAGCATATAGCAATCAGCCCCAGCATTTT
CDR3: CASSLEAYSNQPQHF
size: NA
D: NA
V: TRBV11-2
J: TRBJ1-5

DNA: TGTGCCGCTAGCAGCGGTGGCGGGGATACGCAGTATTTT
CDR3: CAASSGGGDTQYF
size: NA
D: NA
V: TRBV19
J: TRBJ2-3

DNA: TGTGCCAGCAGCCAAGGGGCGGGTGGCTCCTACGAGCAGTACTTC
CDR3: CASSQGAGGSYEQYF
size: NA
D: NA
V: TRBV4-2
J: TRBJ2-7

DNA: TGTGCCACCAGCAGAGATTTACCAGGGGCTAGCGAGACCCAGTACTTC
CDR3: CATSRDLPGASETQYF
size: few
D: NA
V: TRBV15
J: TRBJ2-5

DNA: TGTGCCAGCAGCCCCGACAGGGTATCACCCCTCCACTTT
CDR3: CASSPDRVSPLHF
size: few
D: TRBD1
V: TRBV7-3
J: TRBJ1-6

DNA: TGTGCCAGCAGGAAAAACAGGGGGGGTAGGAGTAGCAATCAGCCCCAGCATTTT
CDR3: CASRKNRGGRSSNQPQHF
size: NA
D: TRBD1
V: TRBV27
J: TRBJ1-5